This entry lists 9 T cell receptor beta chains sequenced from one sample in a study of blood T cells in healthy people across ages. Next came a second PCR, run for 7 to 11 cycles, which used a sample-barcoded 5' primer along with a J-beta primer mix. TCRdb re-called the 5' RACE reads with MiXCR, one entry per CDR3 protein. Here the sample spans roughly 2 million distinct CDR3 sequences, 49% being singletons. What was sequenced was blood. Receptors originate from a middle-aged woman in good health.

Points on this clonotype: One end of the junction is discordant with germline, which a read error may explain. The chain recombines TRBV11-2 with TRBJ1-1; 7 positions agree with TRBD1. Germline V CDR1 and CDR2: SGHAT, FQNNGV. This CDR3 contains 17 residues. CDR3 loop: CASNTGARFQGMTVAFF. The CDR3 DNA sequence: TGTGCCAGCAACACAGGGGCGAGGTTTCAAGGGATGACTGTAGCTTTCTTT.

The rearrangement uses TRBV7-3 and TRBJ2-1; the match to TRBD1 covers 9 bases. The V and J ends lost 6 bases and 9 bases, in that order; junction bases with no gene match: 9. This CDR3 has 14 residues. From germline, CDR1 is SGHTA and CDR2 FQGTGA. The chain's CDR3 is CASRKTGGVSEQFF. CDR3 in DNA: TGTGCCAGCAGAAAGACAGGGGGTGTCAGTGAGCAGTTCTTC.

CDR3 nucleotides: TGCGCCAGCAGCTTGGCCGAAACCGGCTACACCTTC. Amino acid sequence: CASSLAETGYTF. The rearrangement uses TRBV5-1 and TRBJ1-2; D remains unclear. Between the trimmed V and J ends, which lost 0 bases and 8 bases, there was a span of 8 bases. The CDR3 runs to 12 residues. Germline assignment: CDR1 SGHRS and CDR2 YFSETQ.

Note on this clonotype: Lacking the conserved final phenylalanine or tryptophan, this CDR3 likely reflects a read error. The limits of the CDR3 on the DNA are not certain, so only TCRdb's listed CDR3 is given. The chain joins TRBV7-2 to TRBJ2-3; the table's D gene call, TRBD1, was not cross checked with the DNA. Looked up from germline, CDR1 is SGHTA and CDR2 is FQGNSA. The length of the CDR3 is 15 amino acids, counting both ends. The CDR3 is CASSQRRGSTDTRYI.

There are a few counts of this clonotype. The gene calls are TRBV13 and TRBJ1-6; TRBD1 is a possible D gene (6 bases). The V gene's germline CDR1 is PRHDT and CDR2 FYEKMQ (reference sequence). This CDR3 is built from 16 residues. Deletions cut 7 bases from V and 8 bases from J, with 21 bases between. CDR3 protein: CASITRPRGRDSPLHF. CDR3 in DNA: TGTGCCAGCATCACCCGTCCCAGGGGAAGAGATTCACCCCTCCACTTT.

J is TRBJ2-7 and V is TRBV6-5; D may be TRBD1 (6 bases). V lost 6 bases, J lost 3 bases, and 12 bases lay in between. The CDR3 has 13 amino acids. Germline V gene data show CDR1 as MNHEY and CDR2 as SVGAGI. The chain's CDR3 is CASSPGVIYEQYF. The CDR3 DNA sequence: TGTGCCAGCAGCCCAGGGGTCATCTACGAGCAGTACTTC.

This clonotype came up once. The genes are TRBV4-1 and TRBJ2-1, with 12 bases identical to TRBD2. The length of the CDR3 is 17 residues. With 1 base clipped from V and 4 bases from J, the junction kept 5 bases outside the gene matches. In germline, CDR1 is MGHRA, CDR2 YSYEKL. The CDR3 DNA follows: TGCGCCAGCAGCCAAGGTTCTAGCGGGGGGGCATACAATGAGCAGTTCTTC. The encoded protein is CASSQGSSGGAYNEQFF.

V usage is TRBV18 and J usage is TRBJ1-2; D ambiguous. With 3 bases removed from V and 0 bases from J, the gap between germline ends came to 11 bases. CDR1 and CDR2 (germline): KGHSH, LQKENI. The length of the CDR3 is 15 residues. CDR3 amino acids: CASSPDRSTNYGYTF. CDR3 sequence (DNA): TGTGCCAGCTCACCCGACCGATCTACTAACTATGGCTACACCTTC.

This clonotype has only a few counts. J is TRBJ2-1 and V is TRBV4-3, with 12 bases that match TRBD2. The CDR3 extends over 17 amino acids. J gave up 5 bases and V 0 bases, and 5 bases lay outside the gene matches. Germline loops: CDR1 LGHNA, CDR2 YSLEER. The CDR3 reads CASSQDAGLAGNNEQFF. CDR3 nucleotides: TGCGCCAGCAGCCAAGATGCTGGACTAGCGGGGAACAATGAGCAGTTCTTC.